This is a list of T cell receptor beta chains from one sample in a study of blood T cell repertoires in COVID-19. Clones were sequenced by immunoSEQ multiplex PCR, and TCRdb holds only the in-frame ones, with some missing. The sample yields 150,000 to 200,000 clones, roughly 82% seen once. Source material: PBMCs or T cells enriched from blood (not recorded which). These receptors came from a woman aged 55-70 years with acute COVID-19. The CDR3 runs from the conserved cysteine through the conserved F or W. D genes are given only for firm matches.

v_gene	j_gene	d_gene	CDR3aa
TRBV10-1	TRBJ2-5	TRBD2	CANGLAEETQYF
TRBV19	TRBJ2-2	-	CASSRALNTGELFF
TRBV2	TRBJ2-7	-	CASSVDRPYEQYF
TRBV6-5	TRBJ1-6	TRBD1	CASSSLGQGNNSPLHF
TRBV7-6	TRBJ1-2	TRBD1	CASSPGTEGYGYTF
TRBV18	TRBJ1-5	-	CASSPTENQPQHF
TRBV11-2	TRBJ1-6	TRBD1	CASKGLLQGIDSPLHF
TRBV6-5	TRBJ2-7	TRBD1	CASSYGAGQGALEQYF
TRBV6-5	TRBJ1-2	-	CASRGGANYGYTF
TRBV4-3	TRBJ1-3	-	CASSQVGGSGNTIYF
TRBV15	TRBJ2-2	-	CATSKGIGTGELFF
TRBV7-2	TRBJ2-7	-	CASSLGPLYSVEDEQYF
TRBV7-2	TRBJ1-6	-	CASSSRTESSPLHF
TRBV9	TRBJ1-2	-	CASSVESRNYGYTF
TRBV4-3	TRBJ1-5	-	CASSQDTDQPQHF
TRBV6-2/TRBV6-3	TRBJ2-5	TRBD2	CASTPSLGGSTETQYF
TRBV10-3	TRBJ2-1	TRBD2	CAMSPGLAGGSGGEQFF
TRBV20-1	TRBJ2-7	TRBD1	CSASRQGNDEQYF
TRBV5-4	TRBJ1-3	-	CASSLRVLGANTIYF
TRBV18	TRBJ2-1	-	CASSLPVARFSYNEQFF
TRBV19	TRBJ1-2	TRBD1	CASSPTRTGANGYTF
TRBV7-2	TRBJ1-5	-	CASSLAGVSNQPQHF
TRBV10-1	TRBJ2-3	-	CASSEGALDTQYF
TRBV5-1	TRBJ2-5	-	CASSSRPPGKTGETQYF
TRBV11-2	TRBJ2-3	-	CASSARYGDTQYF
TRBV5-4	TRBJ2-5	-	CASSAGATPGETQYF
TRBV6-5	TRBJ1-3	-	CASTPGVGNTIYF